The rows below give T cell receptor beta chains drawn from one sample of a study of beta chain features in type 1 diabetes. Clones were sequenced by immunoSEQ multiplex PCR, and TCRdb holds only the in-frame ones, with some missing. The repertoire holds about 180,000 clones, with around 7.9% as singletons. Sequencing was carried out using central memory CD4+ T cells from blood. The receptors were gathered from a man aged 18 to 35 with type 1 diabetes. CDR3s include the opening cysteine and the closing phenylalanine or tryptophan. D genes are given only for firm matches. Size values are once, few and many counts, or a class for expanded clones, and some rows have none.

cdr3_aa,cdr3_nt,d_call,v_call,j_call,clone_size
CASSQGGFSGGREDTQYF,TGCGCCAGCAGCCAAGGGGGTTTTAGCGGGGGCCGGGAAGATACGCAGTATTTT,TRBD2,TRBV4-1,TRBJ2-3,few
CASSLAARGSGPGELFF,TGTGCCAGCAGCTTAGCTGCCCGCGGGTCCGGACCCGGGGAGCTGTTTTTT,-,TRBV7-2,TRBJ2-2,few
CASAGVQETQYF,TGTGCCAGCGCCGGGGTTCAAGAGACCCAGTACTTC,-,TRBV2,TRBJ2-5,many
CASSDYESNEQFF,TGTGCCAGCAGTGACTATGAGTCCAATGAGCAGTTCTTC,-,TRBV6-4,TRBJ2-1,-
CASIPVGDTYGYTF,TGTGCCAGTATCCCGGTGGGGGACACCTATGGCTACACCTTC,-,TRBV19,TRBJ1-2,few
CASSATVTGAGEQFF,TGTGCCAGCAGCGCGACGGTGACAGGTGCCGGAGAGCAGTTCTTC,-,TRBV9,TRBJ2-1,few
CASSLDGRGAEETQYF,TGCGCCAGCAGCTTGGATGGTCGGGGAGCGGAGGAGACCCAGTACTTC,-,TRBV5-1,TRBJ2-5,-
CASSQDRGEQFF,TGTGCCAGCAGCCAGGACAGGGGAGAGCAGTTCTTC,TRBD1,TRBV16,TRBJ2-1,many
CASSYGRGLRSEQFF,TGTGCCAGCAGCTATGGCAGGGGGCTCAGGAGTGAGCAGTTCTTC,TRBD1,TRBV7-2,TRBJ2-1,few
CASSKGASSYNEQFF,TGCGCCAGCAGTAAGGGGGCCTCCTCCTACAATGAGCAGTTCTTC,TRBD1,TRBV23-1,TRBJ2-1,many
CASSSPAGGMNTEAFF,TGTGCCAGCAGTTCACCCGCAGGGGGGATGAACACTGAAGCTTTCTTT,TRBD1,TRBV28,TRBJ1-1,-
CASSRLAGETQYF,TGTGCCAGCAGCCGGTTGGCGGGAGAGACCCAGTACTTC,-,TRBV28,TRBJ2-5,-
CASSAQSGEKLFF,TGTGCCAGCAGCGCTCAATCAGGGGAAAAACTGTTTTTT,-,TRBV9,TRBJ1-4,few
CASSPGTENEKLFF,TGTGCCAGCTCACCCGGGACAGAGAATGAAAAACTGTTTTTT,TRBD1,TRBV18,TRBJ1-4,-
CASSLEVRYEQYF,TGTGCCAGCAGTTTAGAGGTACGCTACGAGCAGTACTTC,-,TRBV28,TRBJ2-7,-
CASSVGQGPNEKLFF,TGTGCCAGCAGCGTGGGACAGGGACCGAATGAAAAACTGTTTTTT,TRBD1,TRBV9,TRBJ1-4,many
CASAGTDYGYTF,TGTGCCAGCGCCGGGACAGATTATGGCTACACCTTC,TRBD1,TRBV6-6,TRBJ1-2,-
CASSQGPGDEETQYF,TGTGCCAGCAGCCAAGGGCCAGGGGATGAAGAGACCCAGTACTTC,-,TRBV14,TRBJ2-5,few
CATSRDQRAGWETQYF,TGTGCCACCAGCAGAGATCAGAGAGCGGGGTGGGAGACCCAGTACTTC,TRBD2,TRBV15,TRBJ2-5,-
CACSDRPPLETQYF,TGTGCCTGCTCGGACAGGCCACCTTTGGAGACCCAGTACTTC,TRBD1,TRBV30,TRBJ2-5,few
CASTGTASYEQYF,TGTGCCAGCACCGGGACAGCCTCATACGAGCAGTACTTC,TRBD1,TRBV28,TRBJ2-7,few
CSAGRPGGTYEQYF,TGCAGCGCTGGGAGACCGGGGGGGACCTACGAGCAGTACTTC,TRBD2,TRBV29-1,TRBJ2-7,many
CASSLGTGNTGELFF,TGTGCCAGCAGTTTAGGGACAGGGAACACCGGGGAGCTGTTTTTT,TRBD1,TRBV28,TRBJ2-2,few
CASSQQPGQNTEAFF,TGTGCCAGCAGCCAACAACCAGGGCAGAACACTGAAGCTTTCTTT,-,TRBV4-2,TRBJ1-1,few
CASSNGRFSGELFF,TGTGCCAGCAGCAACGGGAGATTTAGCGGGGAGCTGTTTTTT,-,TRBV5-6,TRBJ2-2,-
CASSYVFTTNNEQFF,TGTGCCAGCAGTTACGTTTTTACTACTAACAATGAGCAGTTCTTC,-,TRBV6-5,TRBJ2-1,few
CASSPGGSGRGYNEQFF,TGTGCCAGCAGCCCCGGAGGTAGCGGGAGGGGTTACAATGAGCAGTTCTTC,TRBD2,TRBV7-9,TRBJ2-1,few
CASSPPSKSYEQYF,TGTGCCAGCTCACCACCGAGCAAGTCCTACGAGCAGTACTTC,-,TRBV18,TRBJ2-7,-
CASSVAPGTGELFF,TGTGCCAGCAGCGTAGCCCCCGGCACCGGGGAGCTGTTTTTT,-,TRBV9,TRBJ2-2,-
CASSLQADTQYF,TGTGCCAGCAGCCTACAGGCAGATACGCAGTATTTT,-,TRBV2,TRBJ2-3,few
CASDSGGAGTGELFF,TGTGCCAGCGACTCGGGGGGCGCGGGGACCGGGGAGCTGTTTTTT,-,TRBV6-6,TRBJ2-2,few
CALNPRDKMGYTF,TGTGCCTTAAACCCCCGGGACAAGATGGGCTACACCTTC,-,TRBV30,TRBJ1-2,-
CATSGGDRAGQPQHF,TGTGCCACCAGCGGAGGGGACAGGGCCGGTCAGCCCCAGCATTTT,TRBD1,TRBV15,TRBJ1-5,few
CASNQGLSYNEQFF,TGTGCCAGCAACCAGGGTTTGTCCTACAATGAGCAGTTCTTC,-,TRBV6-5,TRBJ2-1,few
CASSSRLVSEQYF,TGTGCCAGCAGCTCAAGACTAGTTTCCGAGCAGTACTTC,-,TRBV7-9,TRBJ2-7,few
CASRVGGDKETQYF,TGTGCCAGCAGGGTGGGGGGAGATAAAGAGACCCAGTACTTC,-,TRBV6-5,TRBJ2-5,few
CASSRIAGGRDTQYF,TGTGCCAGCAGTCGTATAGCGGGGGGGCGTGATACGCAGTATTTT,TRBD2,TRBV28,TRBJ2-3,few
CSVGQNGAQHF,TGCAGCGTTGGACAGAACGGAGCCCAGCATTTT,-,TRBV29-1,TRBJ1-5,-
CASSFFREDTQYF,TGTGCCAGCAGCTTTTTCAGGGAAGATACGCAGTATTTT,-,TRBV7-9,TRBJ2-3,few
CASRIQENTEAFF,TGCGCCAGCAGAATTCAGGAGAACACTGAAGCTTTCTTT,-,TRBV5-1,TRBJ1-1,-
CSASREEKLFF,TGCAGTGCTAGTCGAGAGGAAAAACTGTTTTTT,-,TRBV20-1,TRBJ1-4,-
CSVEGQGNLRSTDTQYF,TGCAGCGTTGAGGGACAGGGAAACCTCCGTAGCACAGATACGCAGTATTTT,TRBD1,TRBV29-1,TRBJ2-3,-
CASSFSGKDYEQYF,TGCGCCAGCAGCTTTAGCGGGAAGGACTACGAGCAGTACTTC,TRBD2,TRBV5-1,TRBJ2-7,-
CASGGGRTSANNEQFF,TGTGCCAGCGGGGGGGGTCGGACTAGCGCCAACAATGAGCAGTTCTTC,TRBD2,TRBV6-6,TRBJ2-1,few
CARTSGRASSSYNEQFF,TGTGCCAGGACTAGCGGGAGGGCCTCTAGCTCCTACAATGAGCAGTTCTTC,TRBD2,TRBV30,TRBJ2-1,few
CACNLAGNEQFF,TGTGCCTGCAACCTAGCGGGCAATGAGCAGTTCTTC,TRBD2,TRBV30,TRBJ2-1,few
CASSPYESGNTIYF,TGTGCCAGCAGCCCGTACGAGTCTGGAAACACCATATATTTT,-,TRBV6-5,TRBJ1-3,-
CASSPDQTGLHEQYF,TGTGCCAGCTCACCCGACCAGACAGGGCTGCACGAGCAGTACTTC,TRBD1,TRBV18,TRBJ2-7,-
CASSTTRGTEAFF,TGCGCCAGCAGTACTACCCGCGGAACTGAAGCTTTCTTT,-,TRBV10-1,TRBJ1-1,-
CASSLWASGSGTQYF,TGTGCCAGCAGTTTATGGGCTAGCGGGAGTGGAACGCAGTATTTT,TRBD2,TRBV28,TRBJ2-3,-
CASSQVAGSGTDTQYF,TGCGCCAGCAGCCAAGTTGCAGGGTCTGGCACAGATACGCAGTATTTT,-,TRBV4-3,TRBJ2-3,many